Below, one T cell receptor beta chain is given with its context. The antigen remains unidentified. The data originate from a study of OX40 agonist ivuxolimab in advanced cancers. Study-level background: Across the patients, intravenous ivuxolimab was delivered every 2 weeks at 0.01 to 10 mg/kg. Enrolled patients in dose escalation had cancers that were hepatocellular carcinoma, melanoma, renal cell or head and neck cancer.

Produced via immunoSEQ multiplex PCR; TCRdb's table is partial and in-frame only. The sample has over 55,000 clones, 90% seen once. The CDR3 extends over 11 amino acids. V lost 6 bases, J lost 6 bases, and 2 bases stayed unmatched. CDR1 is SNHLY, CDR2 FYNNEI, per germline. Study findings and constraints: Partial responders receiving 0.1-3.0 mg/kg showed among the lowest clonal expansion. Researchers report that CD8+ T cells had, on average, more expanded clones than CD4+.

The sample here was CD4+ or CD8+ T cells sorted from blood, taken in a trial of the OX40 agonist ivuxolimab. The clonotype comes from an adult with an advanced solid tumor such as melanoma, head and neck, liver or kidney cancer. The rearrangement joins TRBV2 to TRBJ2-7, with TRBD2 matching 7 bases. CDR3 DNA sequence: TGTGCCAGCAGGTGGGAGGGCGAGCAGTACTTC. Translated, it gives CASRWEGEQYF.